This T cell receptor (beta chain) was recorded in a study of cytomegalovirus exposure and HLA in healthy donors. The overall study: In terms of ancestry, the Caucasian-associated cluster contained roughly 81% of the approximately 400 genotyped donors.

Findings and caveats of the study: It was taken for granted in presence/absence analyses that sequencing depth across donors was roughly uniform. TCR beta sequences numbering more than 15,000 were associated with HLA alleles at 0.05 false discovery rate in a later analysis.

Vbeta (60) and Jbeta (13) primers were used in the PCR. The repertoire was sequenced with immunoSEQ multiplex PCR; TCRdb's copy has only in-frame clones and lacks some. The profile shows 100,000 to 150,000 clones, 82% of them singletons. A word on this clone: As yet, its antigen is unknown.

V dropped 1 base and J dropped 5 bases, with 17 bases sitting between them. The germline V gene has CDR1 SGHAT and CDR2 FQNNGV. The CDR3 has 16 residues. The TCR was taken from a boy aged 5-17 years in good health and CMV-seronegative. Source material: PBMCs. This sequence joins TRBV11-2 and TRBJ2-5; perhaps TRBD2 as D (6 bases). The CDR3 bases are TGTGCCAGCAGCTTAGTTGGGCAGCCCAGCGGGGAGACCCAGTACTTC. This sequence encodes CASSLVGQPSGETQYF.